This TCR beta chain appears in the sequencing data of a study of PD-1 blockade in classical Hodgkin lymphoma. In every patient, relapse followed autologous stem cell transplantation, while exposure to brentuximab vedotin differed. This CDR3 is built from 14 residues. Trimming took off 6 bases at V and 1 base at J, with 11 bases between the two ends. Germline CDR1 and CDR2: MNHEY and SVGAGI. Whole-study findings and limits: Some patients started nivolumab under 1 year after ASCT, and they were excluded. Baseline diversity resembling that of newly diagnosed patients was seen in complete responders. Undefined causes, possibly disease activity or prior therapy, underlie the repertoire differences.

Comments on this clone: What it binds is unknown.

The repertoire was sequenced with immunoSEQ multiplex PCR; TCRdb's copy has only in-frame clones and lacks some. The sample lists about 97,000 clones, roughly 83% occurring once. The TCR was taken from a human donor with classical Hodgkin lymphoma. The chain is built from TRBV6-5 and TRBJ2-3; D is possibly TRBD2 (5 bases). The input for sequencing was peripheral blood mononuclear cells (PBMCs), taken at baseline. The CDR3 DNA sequence: TGTGCCAGCAGGTTGAGGGCCGGCACAGATACGCAGTATTTT. It encodes CASRLRAGTDTQYF.